This TCR beta chain was sequenced in a study of control samples from healthy donors and cancer patients. V shed 6 bases and J shed 5 bases, with 17 bases lying between them. Germline values: CDR1 SGDLS, CDR2 YYNGEE. This CDR3 contains 14 residues. Profiled with immunoSEQ multiplex PCR; TCRdb holds only in-frame clones, not every one. The sample has 120,000 to 150,000 clones; roughly 92% are singletons. The receptor was isolated from a man younger than 45 in good health. The chain has TRBV9 and TRBJ2-5; D tentatively fits TRBD1 or TRBD2 (6 bases each). The specimen sequenced was blood. Here the CDR3 DNA reads TGTGCCAGCACCGATGGGGGCGGGGAGGAGACCCAGTACTTC. It codes for CASTDGGGEETQYF.